The next 28 T cell receptor beta chains were all read from a single sample in a study of shared clonotypes between healthy human individuals. The method was immunoSEQ multiplex PCR; TCRdb's version includes in-frame clones alone and lacks a portion of them. The sample has 1.5 million to 1.9 million clones, 95% to 99% seen once. Sequencing input: naive CD4+ T cells sorted from blood. The subset was: CD45RA+ positively selected. The receptors here all came from a man aged 30-40 years in good health.

The chain couples TRBV9 to TRBJ2-5; the D gene is possibly TRBD1 (5 bases). The CDR3 totals 16 residues. V was trimmed by 0 bases and J by 0 bases, leaving 12 bases between them. Looked up from germline, CDR1 is SGDLS and CDR2 is YYNGEE. CDR3 sequence (DNA): TGTGCCAGCAGCGTAGATGGCAGGGTGAACCAAGAGACCCAGTACTTC. It specifies CASSVDGRVNQETQYF.

The chain has TRBV4-3 and TRBJ1-3; no reliable D call. CDR3 length: 15 amino acids. Germline CDR1 is LGHNA and CDR2 is YSLEER. Trimming pared 4 bases from V and 2 bases from J, leaving 12 bases between. This CDR3 is CASSPHWETGNTIYF. The CDR3 DNA is TGCGCCAGCAGCCCCCACTGGGAAACTGGAAACACCATATATTTT.

CDR3 sequence reads: CASSQEGPGAYNEQFF. The DNA for the CDR3 is TGCGCCAGCAGCCAAGAGGGTCCGGGGGCCTACAATGAGCAGTTCTTC. The chain couples TRBV4-1 to TRBJ2-1; D is possibly TRBD2 (6 bases). In germline, CDR1 is MGHRA, CDR2 YSYEKL. The CDR3 totals 16 residues. V shed 0 bases and J shed 2 bases, with 11 bases lying between them.

The CDR3 nucleotides read TGCGCCAGCAGCCCCCAAGGGGGGGAGAACACCGGGGAGCTGTTTTTT. As protein: CASSPQGGENTGELFF. The V gene is TRBV5-1, the J gene TRBJ2-2; possibly TRBD2 for D (7 bases). V was shortened by 4 bases and J by 1 base, with 14 bases between the two germline ends. Germline values: CDR1 SGHRS, CDR2 YFSETQ. The CDR3 totals 16 residues. The variable domain in full, with the rest retrieved from reference TRBV5-1 and TRBJ2-2, is KAGVTQTPRYLIKTRGQQVTLSCSPISGHRSVSWYQQTPGQGLQFLFEYFSETQRNKGNFPGRFSGRQFSNSRSEMNVSTLELGDSALYLCASSPQGGENTGELFFGEGSRLTVL.

The chain couples TRBV5-4 to TRBJ2-3, with TRBD2 matching 8 bases. V shed 5 bases, J shed 0 bases, and the junction held 5 bases outside the gene matches. This CDR3 is built from 15 residues. Germline CDR1 reads SGHNT; CDR2 reads YYREEE (reference sequence). The CDR3 nucleotides read TGTGCCAGCAGTATAGCGGGATGGAGCACAGATACGCAGTATTTT. Translation gives CASSIAGWSTDTQYF.

As to this clone: The same CDR3 is also encoded by other DNA sequences in this sample. The chain carries TRBV9 and TRBJ1-5; D uncertain. Germline V gene data show CDR1 as SGDLS and CDR2 as YYNGEE. The ends were cut back, 0 bases at V and 1 base at J, with 5 bases in the middle. This CDR3 comprises 14 residues. In DNA, the CDR3 is TGTGCCAGCAGCGTAGCGGCAAGCAATCAGCCCCAGCATTTT. Protein product: CASSVAASNQPQHF.

The gene calls are TRBV5-1 and TRBJ2-2; D not certain. The CDR3 is 14 residues long. Germline V lookup: CDR1 SGHRS, CDR2 YFSETQ. The V end lost 0 bases, the J end lost 5 bases, and 8 bases lay between the germline ends. Written as DNA, the CDR3 is TGCGCCAGCAGCTTGGTTACAGAAACCGGGGAGCTGTTTTTT. Protein: CASSLVTETGELFF.

The V and J genes are TRBV18 and TRBJ2-7, with TRBD1 identical over 9 bases. Germline trimming cut 6 bases from V and 5 bases from J; bases unmatched to any gene: 5. From germline, CDR1 is KGHSH and CDR2 LQKENI. The CDR3 is 13 amino acids. CDR3 amino acids: CASSGQGEDEQYF. The CDR3, as DNA: TGTGCCAGCTCGGGACAGGGAGAGGACGAGCAGTACTTC.

The chain links TRBV6-6 to TRBJ2-2; D is unclear. This CDR3 is built from 15 residues. The germline CDR1 and CDR2 sequences are MNHNY and SVGAGI (reference sequence). Trimming left V 0 bases short and J 3 bases short, with 8 bases between. The CDR3 DNA is TGTGCCAGCAGTTACTCGACGGGCCACACCGGGGAGCTGTTTTTT. Encoded protein: CASSYSTGHTGELFF.

V is TRBV5-4 and J is TRBJ2-3, with 7 bases fitting TRBD2. Trimming removed 1 base from V and 2 bases from J; junction bases left unmatched: 7. The germline CDR1 and CDR2 sequences are SGHNT and YYREEE (reference sequence). This CDR3 comprises 16 residues. CDR3: CASSLFPAGNTDTQYF. Here the CDR3 DNA reads TGTGCCAGCAGCTTGTTTCCAGCGGGGAACACAGATACGCAGTATTTT.

The CDR3 protein is CASSASTGDYGYTF. CDR3 nucleotide sequence: TGTGCCAGCAGCGCATCGACAGGGGACTATGGCTACACCTTC. This chain connects TRBV9 to TRBJ1-2; 8 nucleotides line up with TRBD1. With V trimmed by 3 bases and J by 3 bases, 4 bases remained unmatched. CDR3 length equals 14 residues. CDR1 is SGDLS, CDR2 YYNGEE, per germline.

This chain connects TRBV7-2 to TRBJ1-1, with D unclear. V lost 3 bases and J lost 5, with 16 bases in between. Germline-derived CDR1 and CDR2 are SGHTA and FQGNSA. The length of the CDR3 is 15 residues. CDR3 bases: TGTGCCAGCAGCTTTATTGGGGATTGGCAAACTGAAGCTTTCTTT. Protein sequence: CASSFIGDWQTEAFF.

This sequence joins TRBV19 and TRBJ2-3; D call uncertain. Trimming pared 1 base from V and 0 bases from J, leaving 8 bases between. The CDR3 is 15 amino acids. Germline V gives CDR1 LNHDA, CDR2 SQIVND (reference sequence). CDR3 loop: CASSIGSSSTDTQYF. For the CDR3, the DNA is TGTGCCAGTAGTATAGGCAGTTCTAGCACAGATACGCAGTATTTT.

This chain links TRBV6-5 with TRBJ2-7, with D perhaps matching TRBD2 (6 bases). This CDR3 region has 15 residues. V lost 5 bases and J lost 6, with 20 bases in between. Germline V CDR1 and CDR2: MNHEY, SVGAGI. CDR3 protein: CASSLSGAGFGEQYF. The CDR3 DNA reads TGTGCCAGCAGTCTCTCGGGAGCCGGTTTCGGCGAGCAGTACTTC.

Concerning this clone: Within the sample, other DNA sequences also encode this same CDR3. The genes are TRBV5-1 and TRBJ2-5, with TRBD2 matching 11 bases. V trimming: 0 bases; J trimming: 5 bases; junction bases outside the gene matches: 6. CDR1 and CDR2 from the germline V gene are SGHRS and YFSETQ. The CDR3 runs 16 residues. DNA for the CDR3: TGCGCCAGCAGCTTGGACACTAGCGGGAGAGGTGAGACCCAGTACTTC. Translated, it gives CASSLDTSGRGETQYF.

The V call is TRBV10-2, the J call TRBJ2-5; 8 bases line up with TRBD2. CDR1 is WSHSY, CDR2 SAAADI, per germline. The CDR3 runs 15 residues. With V trimmed by 8 bases and J by 2 bases, 10 bases remained unmatched. The DNA for the CDR3 is TGCGCCAGCTGGGCCGGGACTAGACTTCAAGAGACCCAGTACTTC. It translates to CASWAGTRLQETQYF.

The rearrangement links TRBV15 to TRBJ2-3; TRBD2 agrees at 9 bases. Germline assignment: CDR1 LNHNV and CDR2 YYDKDF (reference sequence). This CDR3 is built from 15 residues. V trimming: 9 bases; J trimming: 0 bases; junction bases outside the gene matches: 7. Written as DNA, the CDR3 is TGTGCCACTTGTCTAGCGGGACTCAGCACAGATACGCAGTATTTT. This gives the protein CATCLAGLSTDTQYF. Supplemented by reference TRBV15 and TRBJ2-3, the full variable domain reads DAMVIQNPRYQVTQFGKPVTLSCSQTLNHNVMYWYQQKSSQAPKLLFHYYDKDFNNEADTPDNFQSRRPNTSFCFLDIRSPGLGDTAMYLCATCLAGLSTDTQYFGPGTRLTVL.

The chain employs TRBV18 and TRBJ2-1; TRBD2 agrees at 8 bases. The length of the CDR3 is 16 residues. Germline V CDR1 and CDR2: KGHSH, LQKENI. J gave up 0 bases and V 3 bases, and 4 bases lay outside the gene matches. This CDR3 is CASSPSREGSYNEQFF. The CDR3 DNA reads as TGTGCCAGCTCACCGTCTCGGGAGGGCTCCTACAATGAGCAGTTCTTC.

With respect to this clone: In the same sample, other DNA sequences code for this CDR3. The V gene is TRBV5-1, the J gene TRBJ1-1; 9 bases line up with TRBD1. The length of the CDR3 is 15 residues. The trim removed 0 bases at V and 5 bases at J, leaving 5 bases unmatched. In germline, CDR1 is SGHRS, CDR2 YFSETQ. The CDR3: CASSLGTGEGTEAFF. The CDR3 DNA follows: TGCGCCAGCAGCTTGGGGACAGGGGAAGGAACTGAAGCTTTCTTT.

The chain carries TRBV10-3 and TRBJ2-7, with 8 bases fitting TRBD1. This CDR3 comprises 14 residues. The V and J ends lost 0 bases and 5 bases, in that order; junction bases with no gene match: 3. The germline CDR1 and CDR2 sequences are ENHRY and SYGVKD. The CDR3 here is CAISESGQGHEQYF. For the CDR3, the DNA is TGTGCCATCAGTGAGTCAGGACAGGGCCACGAGCAGTACTTC.

V usage is TRBV7-2 and J usage is TRBJ2-7; D is undetermined. The CDR3 contains 17 residues. Trimming cost V 1 base and J 0 bases, with 16 bases left between them. CDR1 is SGHTA, CDR2 FQGNSA, per germline. CDR3 DNA sequence: TGTGCCAGCAGCTTAGGTTATCAGCCAGGCCCCTCCTACGAGCAGTACTTC. Its translation is CASSLGYQPGPSYEQYF. Filled out from reference TRBV7-2 and TRBJ2-7, the complete variable domain reads GAGVSQSPSNKVTEKGKDVELRCDPISGHTALYWYRQSLGQGLEFLIYFQGNSAPDKSGLPSDRFSAERTGGSVSTLTIQRTQQEDSAVYLCASSLGYQPGPSYEQYFGPGTRLTVT.

The chain recombines TRBV20-1 with TRBJ2-4; the D is unclear. V was trimmed by 3 bases and J by 7 bases, leaving 7 bases between them. The CDR3 contains 11 residues. Germline CDR1 reads DFQATT; CDR2 reads SNEGSKA (reference sequence). DNA for the CDR3: TGCAGTGCTAGGACGTTGAACATTCAGTACTTC. Translating gives CSARTLNIQYF.

J is TRBJ2-1 and V is TRBV2, with 13 positions matching TRBD2. The CDR3 is 14 residues long. V was pared by 5 bases and J by 12 bases, with 7 bases of the junction left unmatched. Looked up from germline, CDR1 is SNHLY and CDR2 is FYNNEI. CDR3: CASSLLAGGLGQFF. CDR3 nucleotides: TGTGCCAGCAGTTTACTAGCGGGAGGGCTAGGGCAGTTCTTC.

CDR3 sequence (DNA): TGTGCCAGCAGCCGGGACAGGGGGTTAGTAGATGAGCAGTTCTTC. Its translation: CASSRDRGLVDEQFF. The V gene is TRBV5-6, the J gene TRBJ2-1; 11 nucleotides agree with TRBD1. Germline CDR1 is SGHDT and CDR2 is YYEEEE. With V trimmed by 4 bases and J by 8 bases, 8 bases remained unmatched. The CDR3 extends over 15 amino acids. Supplemented by reference TRBV5-6 and TRBJ2-1, the full variable domain reads DAGVTQSPTHLIKTRGQQVTLRCSPKSGHDTVSWYQQALGQGPQFIFQYYEEEERQRGNFPDRFSGHQFPNYSSELNVNALLLGDSALYLCASSRDRGLVDEQFFGPGTRLTVL.

CDR3 in DNA: TGCGCCAGCAGCTCAACAGGGGGCCAGGGCGGGGAGCTGTTTTTT. Its translation: CASSSTGGQGGELFF. This chain uses TRBV5-1 with TRBJ2-2; 9 bases fit TRBD1. Unmatched junction bases numbered 7, after V lost 3 bases and J lost 7 bases. The CDR3 is made up of 15 amino acids. The germline V gene encodes CDR1 SGHRS and CDR2 YFSETQ.

This rearrangement joins TRBV10-3 to TRBJ1-4, with a tentative D call TRBD1 (5 bases). CDR1 is ENHRY, CDR2 SYGVKD, per germline. V was shortened by 1 base and J by 8 bases, with 14 bases between the two germline ends. The CDR3 totals 15 residues. CDR3 nucleotide sequence: TGTGCCATCAGTGAGTATGGGGGGACGTCAGAAAAACTGTTTTTT. Its translation is CAISEYGGTSEKLFF.

V is TRBV29-1 and J is TRBJ2-7; 10 bases map to TRBD1. Per the germline V gene, CDR1 is SQVTM and CDR2 is ANQGSEA. The V and J ends lost 7 bases and 4 bases, in that order; junction bases with no gene match: 4. The CDR3 spans 12 residues. CDR3: CSAWTGGYEQYF. The CDR3 bases are TGCAGCGCCTGGACAGGGGGGTACGAGCAGTACTTC.

The chain couples TRBV2 to TRBJ2-1; 9 bases are a match to TRBD2. V shed 7 bases and J 9 bases; nucleotides not matched to a gene: 19. This CDR3 is built from 17 residues. CDR1 and CDR2 (germline): SNHLY, FYNNEI. The CDR3 DNA sequence: TGTGCCAGCATTTCGGCGGGAGGGCGAGAATCGGTCCGTGAGCAGTTCTTC. Its translation: CASISAGGRESVREQFF.